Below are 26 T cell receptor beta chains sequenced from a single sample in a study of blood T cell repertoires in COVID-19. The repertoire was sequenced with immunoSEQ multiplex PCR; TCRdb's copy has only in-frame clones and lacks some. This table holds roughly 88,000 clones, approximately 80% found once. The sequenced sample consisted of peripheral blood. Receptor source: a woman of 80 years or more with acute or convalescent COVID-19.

The DNA for the CDR3 is TGTGCCAGCAGCTTAGCGGAGGGGGCGCTCACTGAAGCTTTCTTT. Translating it yields CASSLAEGALTEAFF. The V gene is TRBV7-8, the J gene TRBJ1-1, with TRBD1 matching 7 bases. Germline values: CDR1 SGHVS, CDR2 FQNEAQ. V trimming: 0 bases; J trimming: 4 bases; junction bases outside the gene matches: 5. There are 15 residues in the CDR3.

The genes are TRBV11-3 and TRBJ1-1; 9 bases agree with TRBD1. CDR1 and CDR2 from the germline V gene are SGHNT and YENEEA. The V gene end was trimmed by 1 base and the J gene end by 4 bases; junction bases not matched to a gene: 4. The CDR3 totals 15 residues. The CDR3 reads CASSLGTGASTEAFF. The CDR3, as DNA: TGTGCCAGCAGCTTAGGGACAGGGGCGAGCACTGAAGCTTTCTTT.

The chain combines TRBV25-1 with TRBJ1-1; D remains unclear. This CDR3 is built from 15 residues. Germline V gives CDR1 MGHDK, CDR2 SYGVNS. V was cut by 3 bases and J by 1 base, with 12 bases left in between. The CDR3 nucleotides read TGTGCCAGCAGTGATGATTTGAGGCAGAACACTGAAGCTTTCTTT. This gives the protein CASSDDLRQNTEAFF.

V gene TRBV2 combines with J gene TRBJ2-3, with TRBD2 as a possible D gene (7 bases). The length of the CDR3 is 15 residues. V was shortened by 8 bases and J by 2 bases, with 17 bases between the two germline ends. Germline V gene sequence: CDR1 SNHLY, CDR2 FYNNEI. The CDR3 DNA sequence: TGTGCCAGCGTACTGGCGGGGGCCCCCACAGATACGCAGTATTTT. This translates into CASVLAGAPTDTQYF.

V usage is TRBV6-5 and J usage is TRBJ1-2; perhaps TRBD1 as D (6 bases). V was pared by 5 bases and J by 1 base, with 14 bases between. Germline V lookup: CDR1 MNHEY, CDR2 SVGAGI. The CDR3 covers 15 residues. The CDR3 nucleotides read TGTGCCAGCAGTAACAGACAGGTGCTTAACTATGGCTACACCTTC. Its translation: CASSNRQVLNYGYTF.

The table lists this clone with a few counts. CDR3 residues: CASSLEGVRLTEAFF. DNA for the CDR3: TGTGCCAGCAGCTTAGAGGGAGTAAGGTTGACTGAAGCTTTCTTT. The chain recombines TRBV11-2 with TRBJ1-1, with D uncertain. Trimming shortened V by 0 bases and J by 5 bases, and 13 bases separated the two germline ends. Germline V CDR1 and CDR2: SGHAT, FQNNGV. The CDR3 covers 15 residues.

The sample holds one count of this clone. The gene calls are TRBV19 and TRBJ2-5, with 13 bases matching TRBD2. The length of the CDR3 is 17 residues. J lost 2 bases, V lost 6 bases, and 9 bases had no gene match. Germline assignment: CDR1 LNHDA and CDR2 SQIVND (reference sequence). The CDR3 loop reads CASSGLAGAWGQETQYF. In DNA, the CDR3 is TGTGCCAGTAGCGGACTAGCGGGGGCCTGGGGACAAGAGACCCAGTACTTC.

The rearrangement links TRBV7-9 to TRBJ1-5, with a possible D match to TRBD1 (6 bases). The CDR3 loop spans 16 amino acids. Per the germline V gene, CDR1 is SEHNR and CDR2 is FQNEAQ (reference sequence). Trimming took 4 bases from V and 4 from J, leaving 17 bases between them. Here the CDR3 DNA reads TGTGCCAGCAGCTCGGCCGGGGGGCTCCAAAATCAGCCCCAGCATTTT. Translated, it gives CASSSAGGLQNQPQHF.

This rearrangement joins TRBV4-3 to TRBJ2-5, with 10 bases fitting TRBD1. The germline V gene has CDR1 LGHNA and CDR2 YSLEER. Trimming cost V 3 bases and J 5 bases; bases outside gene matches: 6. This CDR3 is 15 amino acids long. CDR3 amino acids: CASSQVTGGRETQYF. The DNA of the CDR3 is TGCGCCAGCAGCCAGGTGACAGGGGGCCGGGAGACCCAGTACTTC.

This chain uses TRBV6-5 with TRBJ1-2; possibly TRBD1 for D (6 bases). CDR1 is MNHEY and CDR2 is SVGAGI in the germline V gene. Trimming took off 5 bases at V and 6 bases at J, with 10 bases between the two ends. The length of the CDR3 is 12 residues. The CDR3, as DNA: TGTGCCAGCAGTCAGGGGAATAATGGCTACACCTTC. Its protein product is CASSQGNNGYTF.

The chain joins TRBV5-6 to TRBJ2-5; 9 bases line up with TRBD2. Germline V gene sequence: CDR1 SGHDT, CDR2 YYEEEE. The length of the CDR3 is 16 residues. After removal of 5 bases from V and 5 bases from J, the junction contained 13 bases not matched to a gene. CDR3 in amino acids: CASRNSGGPTVETQYF. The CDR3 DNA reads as TGTGCCAGCAGAAACAGCGGGGGGCCTACTGTGGAGACCCAGTACTTC.

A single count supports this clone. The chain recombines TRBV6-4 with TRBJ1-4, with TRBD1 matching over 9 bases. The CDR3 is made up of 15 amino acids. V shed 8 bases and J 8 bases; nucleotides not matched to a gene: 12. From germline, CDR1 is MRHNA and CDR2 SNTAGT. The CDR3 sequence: CASLPPGQGNEKLFF. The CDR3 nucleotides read TGTGCCAGCCTCCCTCCGGGACAGGGTAACGAAAAACTGTTTTTT.

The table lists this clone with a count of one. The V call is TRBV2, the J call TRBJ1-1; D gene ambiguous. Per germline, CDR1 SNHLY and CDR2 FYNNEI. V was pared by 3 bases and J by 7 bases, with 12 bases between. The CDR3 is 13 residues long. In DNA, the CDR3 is TGTGCCAGCAGTGACCGCGGGCGGGGTGAAGCTTTCTTT. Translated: CASSDRGRGEAFF.

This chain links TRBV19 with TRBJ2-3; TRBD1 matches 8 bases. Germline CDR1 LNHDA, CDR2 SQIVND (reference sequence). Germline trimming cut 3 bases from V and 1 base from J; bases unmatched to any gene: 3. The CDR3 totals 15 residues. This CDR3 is CASSISGGRTDTQYF. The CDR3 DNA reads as TGTGCCAGTAGTATTTCAGGGGGCCGCACAGATACGCAGTATTTT.

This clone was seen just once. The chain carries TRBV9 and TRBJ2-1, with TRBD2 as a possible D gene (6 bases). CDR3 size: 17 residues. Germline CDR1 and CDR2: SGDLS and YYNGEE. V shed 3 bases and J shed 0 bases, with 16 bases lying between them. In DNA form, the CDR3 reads TGTGCCAGCAGCGGTAGCGGCAGTCAAACCTCCTACAATGAGCAGTTCTTC. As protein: CASSGSGSQTSYNEQFF.

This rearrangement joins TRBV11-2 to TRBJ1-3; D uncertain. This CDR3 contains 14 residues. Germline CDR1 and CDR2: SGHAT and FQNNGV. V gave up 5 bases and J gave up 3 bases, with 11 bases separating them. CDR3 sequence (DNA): TGTGCCAGCAGCGTCTTGTTGAGTGGAAACACCATATATTTT. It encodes CASSVLLSGNTIYF.

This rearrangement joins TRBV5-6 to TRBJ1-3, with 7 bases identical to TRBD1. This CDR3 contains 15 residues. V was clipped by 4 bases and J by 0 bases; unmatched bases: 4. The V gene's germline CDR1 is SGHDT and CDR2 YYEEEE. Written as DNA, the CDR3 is TGTGCCAGCAGCGGGGGGACAGTCTCTGGAAACACCATATATTTT. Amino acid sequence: CASSGGTVSGNTIYF.

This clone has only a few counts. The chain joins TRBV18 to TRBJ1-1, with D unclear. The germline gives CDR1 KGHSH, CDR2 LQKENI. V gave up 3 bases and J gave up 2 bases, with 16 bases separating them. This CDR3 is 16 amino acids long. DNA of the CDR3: TGTGCCAGCTCACCTCCAGCTGGAGGTGTAAACACTGAAGCTTTCTTT. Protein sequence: CASSPPAGGVNTEAFF.

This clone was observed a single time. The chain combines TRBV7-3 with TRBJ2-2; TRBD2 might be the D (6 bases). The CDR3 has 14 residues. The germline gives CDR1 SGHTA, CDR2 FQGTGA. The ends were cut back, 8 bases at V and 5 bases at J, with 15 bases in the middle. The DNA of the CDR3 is TGTGCCAGCCAAAGGGGCGCGGGGACCGGGGAGCTGTTTTTT. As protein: CASQRGAGTGELFF.

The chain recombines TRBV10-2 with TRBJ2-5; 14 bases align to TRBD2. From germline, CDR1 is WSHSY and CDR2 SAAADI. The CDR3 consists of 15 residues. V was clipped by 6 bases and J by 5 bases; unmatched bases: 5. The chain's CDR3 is CASRTSGGAEETQYF. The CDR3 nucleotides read TGCGCCAGCAGGACTAGCGGGGGGGCTGAGGAGACCCAGTACTTC.

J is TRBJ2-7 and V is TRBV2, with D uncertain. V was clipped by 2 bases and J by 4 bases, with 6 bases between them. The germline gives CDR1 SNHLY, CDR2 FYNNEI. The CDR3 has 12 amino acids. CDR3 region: CASSEYKYEQYF. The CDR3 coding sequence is TGTGCCAGCAGTGAATATAAATACGAGCAGTACTTC.

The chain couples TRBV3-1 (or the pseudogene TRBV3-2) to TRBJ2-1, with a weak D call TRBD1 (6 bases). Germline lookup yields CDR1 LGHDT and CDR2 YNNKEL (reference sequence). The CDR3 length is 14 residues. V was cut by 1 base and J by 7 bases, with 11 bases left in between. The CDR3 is CASSQGQAENEQFF. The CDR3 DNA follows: TGTGCCAGCAGCCAAGGACAGGCGGAGAATGAGCAGTTCTTC.

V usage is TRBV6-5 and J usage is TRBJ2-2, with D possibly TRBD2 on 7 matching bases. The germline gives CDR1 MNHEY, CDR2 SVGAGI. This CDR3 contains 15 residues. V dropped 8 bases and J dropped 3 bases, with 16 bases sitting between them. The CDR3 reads CASSRGATYTGELFF. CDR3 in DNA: TGTGCCAGCTCTCGGGGGGCGACCTACACCGGGGAGCTGTTTTTT.

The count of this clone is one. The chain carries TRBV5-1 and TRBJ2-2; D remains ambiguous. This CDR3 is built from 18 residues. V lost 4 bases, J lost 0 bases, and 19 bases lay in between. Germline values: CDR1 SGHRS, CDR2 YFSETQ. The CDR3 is CASSLGSVLIANTGELFF. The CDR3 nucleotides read TGCGCCAGCAGCCTGGGCTCGGTTCTCATCGCGAACACCGGGGAGCTGTTTTTT.

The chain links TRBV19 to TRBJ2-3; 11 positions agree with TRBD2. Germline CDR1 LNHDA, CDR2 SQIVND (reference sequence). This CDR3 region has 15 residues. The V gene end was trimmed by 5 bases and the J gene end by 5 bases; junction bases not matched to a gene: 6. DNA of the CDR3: TGTGCCAGTAGTTTAGGCCTAGCGGGGGGAGATACGCAGTATTTT. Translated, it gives CASSLGLAGGDTQYF.

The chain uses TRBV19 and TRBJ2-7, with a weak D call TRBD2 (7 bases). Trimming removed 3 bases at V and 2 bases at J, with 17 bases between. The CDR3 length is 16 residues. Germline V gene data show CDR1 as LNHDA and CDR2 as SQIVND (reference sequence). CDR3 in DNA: TGTGCCAGTAGTATCTCCCCGGGGGGCTTTACCTACGAGCAGTACTTC. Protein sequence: CASSISPGGFTYEQYF.